Listed here are 32 T cell receptor beta chains from one sample, sequenced in a study of blood T cell repertoires in COVID-19. Using immunoSEQ multiplex PCR, the repertoire was profiled, and TCRdb retains in-frame clones only, with some absent. The data show some 120,000 clones, 80% to 85% seen once. The source material was peripheral blood. The receptor set was obtained from a woman in her seventies with acute or convalescent COVID-19.

The chain links TRBV28 to TRBJ1-5; possibly TRBD1 for D (6 bases). In germline, CDR1 is MDHEN, CDR2 SYDVKM. Trimming stripped 6 bases from V and 6 bases from J, with 18 bases between. The CDR3 is 15 amino acids. This CDR3 reads CASRHSMGAGQPQHF. CDR3 sequence (DNA): TGTGCCAGCAGACACTCCATGGGGGCGGGTCAGCCCCAGCATTTT.

This clone has a single count. This chain links TRBV7-6 with TRBJ2-2; TRBD2 agrees at 7 bases. This CDR3 has 17 amino acids. Germline lookup yields CDR1 SGHVS and CDR2 FNYEAQ. V shed 5 bases, J shed 2 bases, and the junction held 11 bases outside the gene matches. The CDR3 sequence is CASSRVGGRGNTGELFF. CDR3 sequence (DNA): TGTGCCAGCAGCCGCGTTGGGGGGAGGGGAAACACCGGGGAGCTGTTTTTT. The variable domain in full, with the rest retrieved from reference TRBV7-6 and TRBJ2-2, is GAGVSQSPRYKVTKRGQDVALRCDPISGHVSLYWYRQALGQGPEFLTYFNYEAQQDKSGLPNDRFSAERPEGSISTLTIQRTEQRDSAMYRCASSRVGGRGNTGELFFGEGSRLTVL.

J is TRBJ2-1 and V is TRBV7-3, with D perhaps matching TRBD2 (6 bases). Trimming pared 6 bases from V and 0 bases from J, leaving 12 bases between. The germline V gene has CDR1 SGHTA and CDR2 FQGTGA. The CDR3 sequence is 15 residues long. In DNA, the CDR3 is TGTGCCAGCAGTGAGGGAGGAGGCTCCTACAATGAGCAGTTCTTC. Its translation: CASSEGGGSYNEQFF.

The genes are TRBV5-1 and TRBJ2-2, with 10 bases identical to TRBD2. V lost 0 bases and J lost 2; bases outside the gene matches: 7. Germline V CDR1 and CDR2: SGHRS, YFSETQ. CDR3 size: 18 residues. CDR3 sequence: CASSLEPIAGGNTGELFF. Here the CDR3 DNA reads TGCGCCAGCAGCTTGGAACCCATAGCGGGAGGAAACACCGGGGAGCTGTTTTTT.

The rearrangement joins TRBV7-3 to TRBJ2-3, with TRBD2 identical over 13 bases. CDR3 length equals 16 residues. Unmatched junction bases numbered 7, after V lost 6 bases and J lost 4 bases. Germline CDR1 is SGHTA and CDR2 is FQGTGA. The DNA for the CDR3 is TGTGCCAGCAGTCGCGGACTAGCGGGAGCCGCAGATACGCAGTATTTT. As protein: CASSRGLAGAADTQYF.

This clone was seen a handful of times. This sequence joins TRBV7-9 and TRBJ2-1; TRBD2 matches 8 bases. The CDR3 length is 14 residues. Per germline, CDR1 SEHNR and CDR2 FQNEAQ (reference sequence). Trimming took 7 bases from V and 5 from J; bases not matched to a gene: 7. The CDR3 spells CASKFSGDDNEQFF. CDR3 in DNA: TGTGCCAGCAAATTTAGCGGGGACGACAATGAGCAGTTCTTC.

The V call is TRBV6-1, the J call TRBJ2-7; D not resolved. The CDR3 totals 11 residues. The V end was cut by 1 base, the J end by 7 bases, with 5 bases between. The germline CDR1 and CDR2 sequences are MNHNS and SASEGT. The DNA for the CDR3 is TGTGCCAGCAGTGAAGGGCAGGAGCAGTACTTC. Its translation is CASSEGQEQYF.

The chain links TRBV5-4 to TRBJ2-2; 9 positions agree with TRBD1. The trim removed 5 bases at V and 2 bases at J, leaving 4 bases unmatched. Germline-derived CDR1 and CDR2 are SGHNT and YYREEE (reference sequence). The CDR3 sequence is 15 residues long. CDR3 amino acids: CASRGTGRNTGELFF. The CDR3 DNA sequence: TGTGCCAGCAGAGGGACAGGGAGAAACACCGGGGAGCTGTTTTTT.

V usage is TRBV10-3 and J usage is TRBJ2-1; D gene ambiguous. The CDR3 has 14 residues. Looked up from germline, CDR1 is ENHRY and CDR2 is SYGVKD. V shed 4 bases and J shed 5 bases, with 12 bases lying between them. DNA for the CDR3: TGTGCCATCAGTGGAGGTGACCTCAACAATGAGCAGTTCTTC. Translating gives CAISGGDLNNEQFF.

This clone was detected once. V is TRBV14 and J is TRBJ2-5, with 8 bases aligning to TRBD2. The germline V gene encodes CDR1 SGHDN and CDR2 FVKESK. Unmatched junction bases numbered 11, after V lost 1 base and J lost 4 bases. The CDR3 length is 17 residues. In DNA form, the CDR3 reads TGTGCCAGCAGCCAAGTAGGAGCGGGAGAAAGAGGAGAGACCCAGTACTTC. As protein: CASSQVGAGERGETQYF.

This chain joins TRBV9 and TRBJ2-3; 7 bases align to TRBD2. The V gene end was trimmed by 2 bases and the J gene end by 4 bases; junction bases not matched to a gene: 4. CDR1 and CDR2 (germline): SGDLS, YYNGEE. The CDR3 extends over 14 amino acids. CDR3 sequence reads: CASSVRDYADTQYF. DNA for the CDR3: TGTGCCAGCAGCGTTAGGGACTATGCAGATACGCAGTATTTT.

This sequence joins TRBV19 and TRBJ2-2, with 10 bases lining up with TRBD1. CDR3 size: 17 residues. V was pared by 7 bases and J by 1 base, with 9 bases of the junction left unmatched. Germline V gene sequence: CDR1 LNHDA, CDR2 SQIVND (reference sequence). The CDR3: CASNGGDRGRNTGELFF. Here the CDR3 DNA reads TGTGCCAGTAACGGGGGCGACAGGGGGCGGAACACCGGGGAGCTGTTTTTT. Supplemented by reference TRBV19 and TRBJ2-2, the full variable domain reads DGGITQSPKYLFRKEGQNVTLSCEQNLNHDAMYWYRQDPGQGLRLIYYSQIVNDFQKGDIAEGYSVSREKKESFPLTVTSAQKNPTAFYLCASNGGDRGRNTGELFFGEGSRLTVL.

This sequence joins TRBV5-4 and TRBJ2-1, with 10 bases matching TRBD2. CDR3 length: 15 amino acids. CDR1 and CDR2 (germline): SGHNT, YYREEE (reference sequence). V dropped 2 bases and J dropped 5; count of bases not matched to a gene: 4. CDR3 DNA: TGTGCCAGCAGCTTTCCTAGCGGGAGAAACAATGAGCAGTTCTTC. Translating gives CASSFPSGRNNEQFF.

This clone showed up just once. This rearrangement joins TRBV18 to TRBJ1-3; D is possibly TRBD1 (6 bases). Trimming cost V 3 bases and J 0 bases, with 12 bases left between them. There are 16 residues in the CDR3. CDR1 is KGHSH, CDR2 LQKENI, per germline. The CDR3 loop reads CASSPRDKSSGNTIYF. CDR3 bases: TGTGCCAGCTCACCGAGGGACAAGAGCTCTGGAAACACCATATATTTT.

The V gene is TRBV10-2, the J gene TRBJ2-7; D is undetermined. Germline V CDR1 and CDR2: WSHSY, SAAADI. Trimming took 6 bases from V and 2 from J, leaving 8 bases between them. The CDR3 is 12 residues long. CDR3 DNA sequence: TGCGCCAGCAGGGGCTCAGCCTACGAGCAGTACTTC. Its translation is CASRGSAYEQYF.

V and J are TRBV19 and TRBJ1-5; the D gene is possibly TRBD1 (5 bases). V was cut by 4 bases and J by 3 bases, with 13 bases left in between. The CDR3 spans 15 residues. Germline V lookup: CDR1 LNHDA, CDR2 SQIVND (reference sequence). The CDR3 DNA sequence: TGTGCCAGTAGTAGCTTGGGACTGACCAATCAGCCCCAGCATTTT. Translated, it gives CASSSLGLTNQPQHF.

This chain joins TRBV11-2 and TRBJ1-3; no reliable D call. The CDR3 spans 14 residues. The V end was cut by 0 bases, the J end by 0 bases, with 3 bases between. Germline CDR1 SGHAT, CDR2 FQNNGV. Here the CDR3 DNA reads TGTGCCAGCAGCTTAGATCGCTCTGGAAACACCATATATTTT. Translation: CASSLDRSGNTIYF.

V and J are TRBV6-1 and TRBJ1-1; a weak D match, TRBD1 (6 bases). Germline-derived CDR1 and CDR2 are MNHNS and SASEGT. V was shortened by 0 bases and J by 4 bases, with 9 bases between the two germline ends. The CDR3 has 14 residues. CDR3 in DNA: TGTGCCAGCAGTGAAGCACAGGGTATCACTGAAGCTTTCTTT. Amino acids: CASSEAQGITEAFF.

This clone has just a few counts. The chain recombines TRBV10-3 with TRBJ2-3, with 8 bases lining up with TRBD2. J lost 0 bases, V lost 5 bases, and 4 bases had no gene match. The CDR3 has 15 amino acids. From germline, CDR1 is ENHRY and CDR2 SYGVKD. The CDR3 DNA is TGTGCCATCAGTATTGGACTAGCCAGCACAGATACGCAGTATTTT. It yields the protein CAISIGLASTDTQYF.

This clone was seen more than once but under ten times. This chain uses TRBV9 with TRBJ2-1; TRBD2 agrees at 8 bases. This CDR3 has 15 residues. The ends lost 0 bases at V and 7 bases at J; junction bases unmatched: 6. Germline V gene lookup returns CDR1 SGDLS and CDR2 YYNGEE. CDR3: CASSVDGGRPNEQFF. The CDR3, as DNA: TGTGCCAGCAGCGTAGATGGCGGGAGGCCAAATGAGCAGTTCTTC.

The chain joins TRBV7-2 to TRBJ2-6, with 10 bases matching TRBD2. Trimming at V came to 0 bases and at J to 1 base, leaving 6 bases not matched to a gene. This CDR3 comprises 19 residues. Per the germline V gene, CDR1 is SGHTA and CDR2 is FQGNSA. The CDR3 nucleotides are TGTGCCAGCAGCTTAGCGAGTAGCGGGAGGTCATCTGGGGCCAACGTCCTGACTTTC. Translating gives CASSLASSGRSSGANVLTF.

V is TRBV19 and J is TRBJ1-5; unclear D gene. Trimming took off 5 bases at V and 5 bases at J, with 10 bases between the two ends. This CDR3 is built from 13 residues. The germline CDR1 and CDR2 sequences are LNHDA and SQIVND (reference sequence). For the CDR3, the DNA is TGTGCCAGTAGTCCTCAGAGGGATCAGCCCCAGCATTTT. It translates to CASSPQRDQPQHF. The full variable domain, in which reference TRBV19 and TRBJ1-5 provide the parts outside the CDR3, is DGGITQSPKYLFRKEGQNVTLSCEQNLNHDAMYWYRQDPGQGLRLIYYSQIVNDFQKGDIAEGYSVSREKKESFPLTVTSAQKNPTAFYLCASSPQRDQPQHFGDGTRLSIL.

In its sample, this clone was seen a few times. The J gene is TRBJ2-1, the V gene TRBV28; no firm D call. The CDR3 totals 13 residues. Trimming stripped 5 bases from V and 8 bases from J, with 13 bases between. CDR1 and CDR2 from the germline V gene are MDHEN and SYDVKM. This CDR3 is CASSPAGGYEQFF. CDR3 coding DNA: TGTGCCAGCAGTCCAGCTGGCGGCTATGAGCAGTTCTTC.

The rearrangement uses TRBV19 and TRBJ2-7; D ambiguous. The V gene lost 7 bases and the J gene lost 2 bases, with 9 bases spanning the gap. The germline V gene has CDR1 LNHDA and CDR2 SQIVND (reference sequence). The CDR3 totals 12 residues. The CDR3 nucleotides are TGTGCCAGTATGGGTGACACCTACGAGCAGTACTTC. It specifies CASMGDTYEQYF.

This clone was seen only a few times. V gene TRBV11-3 combines with J gene TRBJ2-1; 8 nucleotides agree with TRBD2. The CDR3 covers 15 residues. V was pared by 4 bases and J by 3 bases, with 5 bases of the junction left unmatched. Germline values: CDR1 SGHNT, CDR2 YENEEA. The CDR3 loop is CASSSGRGGYNEQFF. CDR3 nucleotides: TGTGCCAGCAGCTCAGGCCGGGGGGGCTACAATGAGCAGTTCTTC.

V and J are TRBV19 and TRBJ1-1; no clear D gene. The CDR3 runs to 12 residues. Germline V CDR1 and CDR2: LNHDA, SQIVND (reference sequence). The ends were cut back, 3 bases at V and 8 bases at J, with 10 bases in the middle. The CDR3 spells CASSIGGLEAFF. CDR3 bases: TGTGCCAGTAGTATCGGAGGACTAGAAGCTTTCTTT. The whole variable domain, filled in from reference TRBV19 and TRBJ1-1, reads DGGITQSPKYLFRKEGQNVTLSCEQNLNHDAMYWYRQDPGQGLRLIYYSQIVNDFQKGDIAEGYSVSREKKESFPLTVTSAQKNPTAFYLCASSIGGLEAFFGQGTRLTVV.

This sequence joins TRBV14 and TRBJ2-1, with D tentatively TRBD2 (5 bases). V gave up 3 bases and J gave up 8 bases, with 11 bases separating them. CDR1 and CDR2 from the germline V gene are SGHDN and FVKESK. The CDR3 sequence is 13 residues long. CDR3 DNA: TGTGCCAGCAGCCACTTGGGAGTGGATGAGCAGTTCTTC. Protein: CASSHLGVDEQFF.

The rearrangement links TRBV7-9 to TRBJ2-3, with D maybe TRBD1 (6 bases). This CDR3 is built from 12 residues. Germline loops: CDR1 SEHNR, CDR2 FQNEAQ (reference sequence). The germline V and J ends were trimmed by 7 bases and 8 bases, with 13 bases remaining between them. In nucleotides, the CDR3 is TGTGCCAGCACATATCTACAGGGTACGCAGTATTTT. Its protein is CASTYLQGTQYF.

The chain employs TRBV5-6 and TRBJ1-1; 8 bases agree with TRBD1. Trimming cost V 6 bases and J 6 bases; bases outside gene matches: 16. CDR1 is SGHDT, CDR2 YYEEEE, per germline. CDR3 length: 16 amino acids. CDR3 protein: CASTPGQGRRGAEAFF. CDR3 in DNA: TGTGCCAGCACCCCTGGACAGGGACGCCGGGGAGCTGAAGCTTTCTTT.

The chain is built from TRBV5-1 and TRBJ2-5; 10 bases line up with TRBD2. The J segment lost 2 bases and the V segment lost 2 bases, leaving 6 bases of the junction unmatched. The germline CDR1 and CDR2 sequences are SGHRS and YFSETQ. The CDR3 consists of 16 residues. CDR3 sequence (DNA): TGCGCCAGCAGCTTAGGGTCTAGCGGGAGACAAGAGACCCAGTACTTC. Residues: CASSLGSSGRQETQYF.

The chain is built from TRBV14 and TRBJ2-7; 7 bases fit TRBD2. The J segment lost 3 bases and the V segment lost 6 bases, leaving 11 bases of the junction unmatched. The CDR3 has 15 amino acids. Germline assignment: CDR1 SGHDN and CDR2 FVKESK. Written as DNA, the CDR3 is TGTGCCAGCAGTCAGCAAATCGGGAGGAACTACGAGCAGTACTTC. Translated, it gives CASSQQIGRNYEQYF.

This chain joins TRBV5-1 and TRBJ2-7; 7 bases line up with TRBD1. The CDR3 is 13 residues long. CDR1 SGHRS and CDR2 YFSETQ come from the germline V gene. J lost 2 bases, V lost 4 bases, and 3 bases had no gene match. In nucleotides, the CDR3 is TGCGCCAGCAGCCCGGGGACAGCCTACGAGCAGTACTTC. Protein sequence: CASSPGTAYEQYF.